This TCR beta chain was captured by sequencing in a study of PD-L1 blockade in urothelial cancer. For the study at large: Blood-derived samples held a median approximately 140,000 T cells. Broader study findings: Clones that were tumor-associated expanded more in the blood of durable-benefit patients at 3 weeks.

The sample's time point: peripheral blood 6 weeks after treatment start. Synthetic TCR analog templates were spiked into each PCR. Only in-frame clones appear in the TCRdb table, and some are missing; sequencing was by immunoSEQ multiplex PCR. Here the sample spans tens of thousands of clones, about 85% being singletons. With respect to this clone: Its specificity is unknown.

The V gene's germline CDR1 is MNHEY and CDR2 SVGAGI. The CDR3 runs 15 residues. V was cut by 0 bases and J by 2 bases, with 9 bases left in between. The clonotype originates from a man aged 50-59 years with urothelial cancer. This chain uses TRBV6-5 with TRBJ2-3; D perhaps matches TRBD1 (6 bases). Here the sequenced sample was PBMCs, taken around atezolizumab (anti-PD-L1) treatment. CDR3 in DNA: TGTGCCAGCAGTTACTCCAGGGGCCCCACAGATACGCAGTATTTT. Residues: CASSYSRGPTDTQYF.